This is a list of T cell receptor beta chains from one sample in a study of shared clonotypes between healthy human individuals. The protocol was immunoSEQ multiplex PCR, while the TCRdb copy is restricted to in-frame clones and leaves out a portion. The sample records millions of clones, over 90% being singletons. Material for sequencing was naive CD4+ T cells from PBMCs. The receptor source for this set is a man younger than 35 in good health. Some clones in this sample may be carry-over from other donors' samples. Both conserved end residues are part of each CDR3. The D gene is left open where the match is weak. The listing skips clone size in some rows; elsewhere it reads once, few, many or a size class.

d_call j_call clone_size v_call cdr3_aa cdr3_nt
- TRBJ2-1 once TRBV7-2 CASSLRRGPSPYNEQFF TGTGCCAGCAGCTTGAGACGGGGACCCAGTCCCTACAATGAGCAGTTCTTC
- TRBJ2-2 - TRBV6-5 CASSPTRGSTGELFF TGTGCCAGCAGTCCGACTAGGGGGTCCACCGGGGAGCTGTTTTTT
TRBD2 TRBJ2-7 - TRBV7-2 CASSFLAGVPEQYF TGTGCCAGCAGCTTCCTAGCGGGAGTGCCCGAGCAGTACTTC
TRBD1 TRBJ1-2 - TRBV5-1 CASSSGQATYGYTF TGCGCCAGCAGCTCGGGACAGGCCACTTATGGCTACACCTTC
- TRBJ1-2 - TRBV6-5 CASSYRAWHGYTF TGTGCCAGCAGTTACCGGGCGTGGCATGGCTACACCTTC
- TRBJ2-5 once TRBV5-1 CASSSGRLQETQYF TGCGCCAGCAGCTCAGGACGGCTGCAAGAGACCCAGTACTTC
- TRBJ1-1 once TRBV4-1 CASSQLSGALNTEAFF TGCGCCAGCAGCCAATTGTCGGGGGCCCTGAACACTGAAGCTTTCTTT
- TRBJ2-7 - TRBV19 CASKPGIGAYEQYF TGTGCCAGTAAGCCGGGAATCGGGGCCTACGAGCAGTACTTC
TRBD1 TRBJ2-5 - TRBV5-6 CASSWDRGRETQYF TGTGCCAGCAGCTGGGACAGGGGGCGAGAGACCCAGTACTTC
- TRBJ1-4 - TRBV25-1 CASSDTTDLLNEKLFF TGTGCCAGCAGTGATACCACGGACCTTCTTAATGAAAAACTGTTTTTT
TRBD1 TRBJ1-1 - TRBV28 CASTQTGGLTEAFF TGTGCCAGCACCCAAACAGGGGGCCTCACTGAAGCTTTCTTT
TRBD1 TRBJ1-5 once TRBV10-3 CAISRQGGNQPQHF TGTGCCATCAGCCGACAGGGAGGAAATCAGCCCCAGCATTTT
TRBD1 TRBJ2-3 - TRBV9 CASSARQGASTDTQYF TGTGCCAGCAGCGCCCGACAGGGGGCGAGCACAGATACGCAGTATTTT
- TRBJ1-2 - TRBV19 CASSGGFYGYTF TGTGCCAGTAGTGGGGGGTTCTATGGCTACACCTTC
- TRBJ1-6 - TRBV7-2 CASRSDSPLHF TGTGCCAGCAGGTCTGATTCACCCCTCCACTTT
- TRBJ2-1 - TRBV29-1 CSVSGQANYNEQFF TGCAGCGTTTCCGGACAAGCCAACTACAATGAGCAGTTCTTC
TRBD2 TRBJ2-5 - TRBV5-1 CASSLSAGGPETQYF TGCGCCAGCAGCTTGTCGGCGGGAGGGCCGGAGACCCAGTACTTC
TRBD2 TRBJ2-1 - TRBV30 CAWSSQPPGLVGNEQFF TGTGCCTGGAGTTCTCAGCCGCCGGGACTAGTCGGCAATGAGCAGTTCTTC
TRBD2 TRBJ2-7 - TRBV29-1 CSGFGGGYEQYF TGCAGCGGATTTGGGGGGGGATACGAGCAGTACTTC
- TRBJ2-4 - TRBV5-6 CASSLDTLGHKNIQYF TGTGCCAGCAGCTTGGATACCTTGGGCCACAAAAACATTCAGTACTTC
TRBD1 TRBJ2-5 - TRBV4-2 CASSHPGQGGETQYF TGTGCCAGCAGCCACCCGGGACAGGGTGGGGAGACCCAGTACTTC
- TRBJ2-1 - TRBV30 CAWSPGPYNEQFF TGTGCCTGGAGTCCGGGGCCCTACAATGAGCAGTTCTTC
TRBD2 TRBJ2-1 - TRBV19 CASSRREGGEQFF TGTGCCAGTAGTCGGCGGGAGGGAGGTGAGCAGTTCTTC
- TRBJ2-1 - TRBV5-4 CASSPRGESYNEQFF TGTGCCAGCTCCCCGCGAGGGGAATCCTACAATGAGCAGTTCTTC
- TRBJ2-7 - TRBV30 CAWSASGEQYF TGTGCCTGGAGTGCGTCAGGCGAGCAGTACTTC
TRBD1 TRBJ2-7 once TRBV5-1 CASSGGPGQASYEQYF TGCGCCAGCAGCGGAGGACCGGGACAGGCCTCCTACGAGCAGTACTTC